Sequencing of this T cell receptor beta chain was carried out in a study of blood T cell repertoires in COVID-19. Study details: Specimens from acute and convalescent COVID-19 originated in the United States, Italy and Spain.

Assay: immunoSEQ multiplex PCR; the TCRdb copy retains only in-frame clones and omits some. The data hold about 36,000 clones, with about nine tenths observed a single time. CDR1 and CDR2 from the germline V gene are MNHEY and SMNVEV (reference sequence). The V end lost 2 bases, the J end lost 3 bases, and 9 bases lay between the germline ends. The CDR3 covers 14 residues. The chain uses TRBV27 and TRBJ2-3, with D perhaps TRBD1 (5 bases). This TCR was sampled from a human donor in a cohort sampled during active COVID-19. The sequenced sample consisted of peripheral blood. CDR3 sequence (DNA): TGTGCCAGCAGTTTAGACAGCCAAACAGATACGCAGTATTTT. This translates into CASSLDSQTDTQYF.